This T cell receptor (beta chain) appears in the sequencing data of a study of post-analysis software for immune sequencing data. Study background: Included among the disease courses, which were recorded for the cohort, were relapsing-remitting, secondary progressive and progressive-relapsing multiple sclerosis. Study-level points and caveats: For normalized Chao1 diversity, multiple sclerosis patients scored significantly lower than controls did. About five TRBV segments appeared more often in patients than in controls, and TRBV5-6, TRBV5-1 and TRBV20-1 were among these.

As to this clonotype: The antigen is unknown.

The CDR3 is 15 residues long. V lost 2 bases, J lost 4 bases, and 4 bases stayed unmatched. Included in the TCR beta cDNA libraries were unique molecular identifiers. There were roughly 0.95 to 10 million T cells, and about 540,000 cDNA molecules came from them. TCRdb itself ran the PCR reads through MiXCR, one entry per CDR3 protein. The table records hundreds of thousands of distinct CDR3 sequences, under 55% of them present only once. Sequencing was performed on blood. This receptor was taken from a girl between 10 and 17 years old with multiple sclerosis. The rearrangement uses TRBV12-3 or TRBV12-4 and TRBJ2-7; the match to TRBD1 covers 11 bases. This chain's CDR3 is CASSLTWDRGYEQYF. The CDR3 DNA reads as TGTGCCAGCAGTTTAACTTGGGACAGGGGGTACGAGCAGTACTTC.